This T cell receptor beta chain came from a study of shared clonotypes between healthy human individuals. The CDR3 loop spans 15 amino acids. Between the trimmed V and J ends, which lost 2 bases and 0 bases, there was a span of 8 bases. Germline V gene lookup returns CDR1 SEHNR and CDR2 FQNEAQ (reference sequence). CD4+ cells yielded CD45RA+ naive and CD45RA-negative memory subsets. At deep level, the assay was performed. Several immunoSEQ plates received, in even portions, the genomic DNA of each subset. In the original analysis: ImmunoSEQ gave junction-only sequences without quality scores, so filtering differed. Produced via immunoSEQ multiplex PCR; TCRdb's table is partial and in-frame only. The V and J calls and the clone size are those of that table, but D and trimming were determined from the DNA. The sample consists of more than 2 million clones, approximately 96% of them appearing once.

This chain links TRBV7-9 with TRBJ1-3; D is unresolved. The TCR was taken from a man younger than 35 in good health. Sequenced sample: naive CD4+ T cells sorted from blood. Described subset: CD45RA+ positively selected. CDR3 sequence: CASSLPVLSGNTIYF. CDR3 coding DNA: TGTGCCAGCAGCTTACCAGTGCTCTCTGGAAACACCATATATTTT.